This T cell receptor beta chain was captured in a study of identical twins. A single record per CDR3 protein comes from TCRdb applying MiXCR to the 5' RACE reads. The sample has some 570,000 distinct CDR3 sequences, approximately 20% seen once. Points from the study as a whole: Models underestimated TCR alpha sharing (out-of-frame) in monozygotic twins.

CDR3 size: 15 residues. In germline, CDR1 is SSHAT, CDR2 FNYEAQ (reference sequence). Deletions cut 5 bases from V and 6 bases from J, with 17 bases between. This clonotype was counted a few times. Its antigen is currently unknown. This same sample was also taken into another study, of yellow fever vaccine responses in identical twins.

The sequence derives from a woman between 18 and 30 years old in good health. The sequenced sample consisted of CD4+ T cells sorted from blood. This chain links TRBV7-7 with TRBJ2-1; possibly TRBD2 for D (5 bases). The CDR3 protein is CASSPGEGSVNEQFF. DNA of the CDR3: TGTGCCAGCAGCCCCGGTGAAGGGAGTGTCAATGAGCAGTTCTTC. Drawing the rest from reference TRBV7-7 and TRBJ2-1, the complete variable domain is GAGVSQSPRYKVTKRGQDVTLRCDPISSHATLYWYQQALGQGPEFLTYFNYEAQPDKSGLPSDRFSAERPEGSISTLTIQRTEQRDSAMYRCASSPGEGSVNEQFFGPGTRLTVL.